This paragraph reports one T cell receptor beta chain. Its antigen is unidentified. Assay used: immunoSEQ multiplex PCR; TCRdb lists only in-frame clones, some missing. The sample contains roughly 70,000 clones, about 87% of which appear only once. V gave up 0 bases and J gave up 0 bases, with 9 bases separating them. This CDR3 is built from 15 residues. The V gene's germline CDR1 is SGHNT and CDR2 YYREEE (reference sequence). The entry originates in a study of OX40 agonist ivuxolimab in advanced cancers. Study outcomes and limitations: Mean expanded clone counts were higher in CD8+ than CD4+ T cells. Both blood CD4+ and CD8+ T cells showed clonal growth by week 6 at 0.1 to 3.0 mg/kg.

At baseline, cycle 4 day 1, and cycle 7 day 1, blood was sampled. This rearrangement joins TRBV5-4 to TRBJ2-5; unclear D gene. The source is an adult with an advanced solid tumor such as melanoma, head and neck, liver or kidney cancer. The material sequenced was CD4+ or CD8+ T cells sorted from blood, taken in a trial of the OX40 agonist ivuxolimab. CDR3 protein: CASSLVQEYQETQYF. CDR3 nucleotides: TGTGCCAGCAGCTTGGTGCAGGAGTACCAAGAGACCCAGTACTTC.